The clone carrying this T cell receptor beta chain was counted at least ten times. Its antigen is still unknown. The entry originates in a study of naive and memory T cell subsets. Study results and caveats: TCR transcript changes with activation or differentiation may affect this RNA method.

A UMI-containing oligonucleotide was joined by 3' ligation to the TCR cDNA template. The CDR3 covers 13 residues. The V gene end was trimmed by 6 bases and the J gene end by 5 bases; junction bases not matched to a gene: 2. Ligated cDNA underwent four rounds of PCR with nested alpha and beta constant region primers and SP2. TCRdb used MiXCR to reprocess the 5' RACE reads, holding one entry per CDR3 protein. The sample includes 58,000 or so distinct CDR3 sequences, approximately 8% seen only once; the top ten take over 8%. This TCR derives from a female donor in good health. V is TRBV12-3 or TRBV12-4 and J is TRBJ1-1; 11 positions match TRBD1. This CDR3 reads CASRDRGLTEAFF. The CDR3 region has the DNA TGTGCCAGCAGGGACAGGGGGCTGACTGAAGCTTTCTTT.